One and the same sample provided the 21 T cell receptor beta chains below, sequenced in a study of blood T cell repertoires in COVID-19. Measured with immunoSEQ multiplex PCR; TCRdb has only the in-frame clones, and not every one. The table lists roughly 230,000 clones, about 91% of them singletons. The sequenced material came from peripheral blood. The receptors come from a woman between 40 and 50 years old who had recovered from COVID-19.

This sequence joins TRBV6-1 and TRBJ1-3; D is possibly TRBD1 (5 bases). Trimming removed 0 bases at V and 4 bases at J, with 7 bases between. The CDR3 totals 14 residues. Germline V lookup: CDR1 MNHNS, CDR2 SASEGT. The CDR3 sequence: CASSEAAGGNTIYF. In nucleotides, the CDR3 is TGTGCCAGCAGTGAAGCGGCAGGGGGAAACACCATATATTTT.

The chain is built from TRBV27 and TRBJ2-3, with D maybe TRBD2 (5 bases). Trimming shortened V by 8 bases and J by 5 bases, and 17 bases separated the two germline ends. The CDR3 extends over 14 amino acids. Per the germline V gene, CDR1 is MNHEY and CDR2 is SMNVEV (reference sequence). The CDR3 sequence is CASSTLSAGDTQYF. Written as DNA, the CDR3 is TGTGCCAGCTCCACCTTGAGTGCGGGAGATACGCAGTATTTT.

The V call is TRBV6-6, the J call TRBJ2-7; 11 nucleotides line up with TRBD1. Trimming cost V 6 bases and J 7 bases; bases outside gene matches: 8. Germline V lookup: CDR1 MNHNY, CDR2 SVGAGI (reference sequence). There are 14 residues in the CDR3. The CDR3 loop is CASSRGQGAGEQYF. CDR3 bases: TGTGCCAGCAGCAGAGGACAGGGGGCGGGAGAGCAGTACTTC.

CDR3 amino acids: CASSPRSQANTEAFF. Written as DNA, the CDR3 is TGTGCCAGCAGCCCGAGATCCCAGGCGAACACTGAAGCTTTCTTT. The chain links TRBV7-2 to TRBJ1-1; no firm D call. Germline assignment: CDR1 SGHTA and CDR2 FQGNSA. The V end was cut by 5 bases, the J end by 1 base, with 14 bases between. This CDR3 is built from 15 residues.

The CDR3, as DNA: TGTGCCAGTAGTATTTTGGACAGAGCCTACGAGCAGTACTTC. It specifies CASSILDRAYEQYF. The chain couples TRBV19 to TRBJ2-7, with a weak D call TRBD1 (6 bases). The V end lost 3 bases, the J end lost 2 bases, and 11 bases lay between the germline ends. CDR1 and CDR2 from the germline V gene are LNHDA and SQIVND (reference sequence). This CDR3 has 14 amino acids.

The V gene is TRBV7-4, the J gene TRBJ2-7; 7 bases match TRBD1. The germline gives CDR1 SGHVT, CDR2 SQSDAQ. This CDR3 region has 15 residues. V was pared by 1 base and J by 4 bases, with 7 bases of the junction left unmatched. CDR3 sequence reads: CASSLVGGTEYEQYV. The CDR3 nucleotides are TGTGCCAGCAGCTTAGTGGGTGGGACAGAATACGAGCAGTACGTC.

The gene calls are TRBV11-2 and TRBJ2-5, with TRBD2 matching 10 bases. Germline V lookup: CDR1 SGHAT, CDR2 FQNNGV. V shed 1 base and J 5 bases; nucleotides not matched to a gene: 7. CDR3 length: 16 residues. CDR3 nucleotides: TGTGCCAGCAGCTTAGGGTCTAGCGGGGGAGGTGAGACCCAGTACTTC. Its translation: CASSLGSSGGGETQYF.

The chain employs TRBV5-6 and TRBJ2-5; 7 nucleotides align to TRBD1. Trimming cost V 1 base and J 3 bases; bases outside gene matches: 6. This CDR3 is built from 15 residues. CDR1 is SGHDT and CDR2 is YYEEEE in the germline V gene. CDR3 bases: TGTGCCAGCAGCTTGTCAGGACAGGTCAAAGAGACCCAGTACTTC. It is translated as CASSLSGQVKETQYF.

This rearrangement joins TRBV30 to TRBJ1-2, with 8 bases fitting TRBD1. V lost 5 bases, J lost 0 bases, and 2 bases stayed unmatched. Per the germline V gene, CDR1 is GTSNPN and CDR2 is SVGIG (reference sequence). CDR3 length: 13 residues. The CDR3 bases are TGTGCCTGGGCGGGACAGGCTAACTATGGCTACACCTTC. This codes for CAWAGQANYGYTF.

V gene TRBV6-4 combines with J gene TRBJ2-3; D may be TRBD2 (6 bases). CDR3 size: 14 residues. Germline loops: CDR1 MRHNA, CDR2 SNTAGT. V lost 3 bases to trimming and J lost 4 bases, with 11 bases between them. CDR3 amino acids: CASSEVGDSDTQYF. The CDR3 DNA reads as TGTGCCAGCAGTGAAGTGGGGGACTCAGATACGCAGTATTTT.

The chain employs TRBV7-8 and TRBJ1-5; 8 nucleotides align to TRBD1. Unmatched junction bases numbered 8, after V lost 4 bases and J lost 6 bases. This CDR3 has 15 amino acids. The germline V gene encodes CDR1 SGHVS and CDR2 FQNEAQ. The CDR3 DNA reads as TGTGCCAGCAGCTCGGACAGGGTCGTAGGTCAGCCCCAGCATTTT. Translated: CASSSDRVVGQPQHF.

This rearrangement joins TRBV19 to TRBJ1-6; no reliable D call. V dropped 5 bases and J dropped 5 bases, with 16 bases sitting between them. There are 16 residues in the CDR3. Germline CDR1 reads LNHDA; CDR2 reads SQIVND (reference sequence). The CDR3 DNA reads TGTGCCAGTAGTGGAGATCGCAGCGGCAATAATTCACCCCTCCACTTT. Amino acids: CASSGDRSGNNSPLHF.

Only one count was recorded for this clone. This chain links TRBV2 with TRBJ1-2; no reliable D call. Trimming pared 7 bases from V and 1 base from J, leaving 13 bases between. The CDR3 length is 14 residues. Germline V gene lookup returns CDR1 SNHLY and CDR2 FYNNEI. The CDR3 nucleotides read TGTGCCAGCAACACCGGGTCCCTTAACTATGGCTACACCTTC. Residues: CASNTGSLNYGYTF. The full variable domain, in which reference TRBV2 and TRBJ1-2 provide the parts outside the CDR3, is EPEVTQTPSHQVTQMGQEVILRCVPISNHLYFYWYRQILGQKVEFLVSFYNNEISEKSEIFDDQFSVERPDGSNFTLKIRSTKLEDSAMYFCASNTGSLNYGYTFGSGTRLTVV.

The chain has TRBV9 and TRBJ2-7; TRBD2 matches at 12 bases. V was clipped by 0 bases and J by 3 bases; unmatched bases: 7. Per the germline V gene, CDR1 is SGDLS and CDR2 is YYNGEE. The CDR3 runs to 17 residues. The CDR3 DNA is TGTGCCAGCAGCGTAGGACTAGCGGGGGACGCCCACTACGAGCAGTACTTC. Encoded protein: CASSVGLAGDAHYEQYF.

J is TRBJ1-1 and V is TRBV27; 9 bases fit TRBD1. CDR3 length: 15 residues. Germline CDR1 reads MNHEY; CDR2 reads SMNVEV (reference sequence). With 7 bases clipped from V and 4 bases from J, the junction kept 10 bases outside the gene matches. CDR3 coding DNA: TGTGCCAGCACTCCACAGGGGGCGCTCCCCACTGAAGCTTTCTTT. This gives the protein CASTPQGALPTEAFF.

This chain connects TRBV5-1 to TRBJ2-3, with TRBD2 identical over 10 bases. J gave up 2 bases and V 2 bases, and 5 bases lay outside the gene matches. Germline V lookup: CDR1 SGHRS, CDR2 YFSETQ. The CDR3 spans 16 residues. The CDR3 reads CASSLGTSATTDTQYF. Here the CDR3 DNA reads TGCGCCAGCAGCTTAGGGACTAGCGCGACCACAGATACGCAGTATTTT.

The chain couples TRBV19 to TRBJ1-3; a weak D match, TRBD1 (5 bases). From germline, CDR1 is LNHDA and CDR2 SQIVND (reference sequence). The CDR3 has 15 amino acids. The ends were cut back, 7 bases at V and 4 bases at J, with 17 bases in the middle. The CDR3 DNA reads TGTGCCAGTAAGGGGCGGGGAGATTTCGGAAACACCATATATTTT. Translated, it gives CASKGRGDFGNTIYF.

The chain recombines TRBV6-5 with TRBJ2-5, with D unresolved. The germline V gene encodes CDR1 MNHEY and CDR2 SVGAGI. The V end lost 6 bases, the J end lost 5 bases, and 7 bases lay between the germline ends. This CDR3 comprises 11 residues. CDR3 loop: CASSLTETQYF. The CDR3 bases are TGTGCCAGCAGCCTCACTGAGACCCAGTACTTC.

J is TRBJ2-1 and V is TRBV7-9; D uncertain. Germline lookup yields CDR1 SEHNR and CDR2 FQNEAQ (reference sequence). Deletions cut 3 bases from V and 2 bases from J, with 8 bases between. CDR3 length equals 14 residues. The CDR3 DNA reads TGTGCCAGCAGCTTGAAGAGTACCTACAATGAGCAGTTCTTC. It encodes CASSLKSTYNEQFF.

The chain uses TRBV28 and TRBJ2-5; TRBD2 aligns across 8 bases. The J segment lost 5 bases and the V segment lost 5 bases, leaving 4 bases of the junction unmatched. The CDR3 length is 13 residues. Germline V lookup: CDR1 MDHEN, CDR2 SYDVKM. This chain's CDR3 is CASSGTGGETQYF. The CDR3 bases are TGTGCCAGCAGTGGGACGGGGGGGGAGACCCAGTACTTC.

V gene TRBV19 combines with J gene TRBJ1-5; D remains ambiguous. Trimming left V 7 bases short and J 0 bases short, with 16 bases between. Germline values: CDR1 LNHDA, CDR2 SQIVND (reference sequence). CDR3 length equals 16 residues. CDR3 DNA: TGTGCCAGTACCACAAGAAGACAAACTAGCAATCAGCCCCAGCATTTT. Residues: CASTTRRQTSNQPQHF.